These T cell receptor beta chains were read from a single sample in a study of T-cell memory formation after mild COVID-19. TCRdb re-derived calls from the 5' RACE reads in MiXCR, one entry per CDR3 protein. The table lists about 180,000 distinct CDR3 sequences, less than 20% of them singletons. The sequenced material came from PBMCs or a T cell subset sorted from them (not recorded which). These receptors were obtained from a man between 18 and 29 years old who had mild COVID-19 (a few samples of this study predate the infection). Cell type and time point are not known. The CDR3 runs from the conserved cysteine through the conserved F or W. The D gene is left open where the match is weak. A row's size may be missing; if present it is once, few, many or a size class.

d_gene,v_gene,j_gene,abundance,CDR3aa,CDR3nt
NA,TRBV7-2,TRBJ1-5,NA,CASSSDEAIVWPQHF,TGTGCCAGCAGTTCGGACGAGGCTATTGTCTGGCCCCAGCATTTT
NA,TRBV20-1,TRBJ2-2,few,CSASGWDGELFF,TGCAGTGCGTCAGGTTGGGACGGGGAGCTGTTTTTT
NA,TRBV12-3/TRBV12-4,TRBJ1-1,few,CASSPSSRLEAFF,TGTGCCAGCAGTCCCTCATCCAGACTTGAAGCTTTCTTT
NA,TRBV19,TRBJ1-4,NA,CASSPTSSSSEKLFF,TGTGCCAGTAGTCCGACCTCCTCATCGAGTGAAAAACTGTTTTTT
NA,TRBV7-3,TRBJ1-1,NA,CASSPGTPREAFF,TGTGCCAGCAGCCCTGGGACACCGCGGGAAGCTTTCTTT
TRBD1,TRBV5-1,TRBJ1-2,NA,CASSGTGERGYTF,TGCGCCAGCAGCGGGACAGGGGAGAGAGGCTACACCTTC
TRBD1,TRBV20-1,TRBJ1-1,few,CRGWKGAGEAFF,TGCAGAGGATGGAAGGGGGCCGGTGAAGCTTTCTTT
NA,TRBV29-1,TRBJ1-1,few,CSVEDLRFRGVEAFF,TGCAGCGTTGAAGATCTCCGTTTCAGGGGAGTTGAAGCTTTCTTT
TRBD1,TRBV29-1,TRBJ2-7,NA,CSVEWTGKTYEQYF,TGCAGCGTTGAGTGGACAGGGAAAACCTACGAGCAGTACTTC
NA,TRBV29-1,TRBJ2-1,NA,CSVDLGIQYEQFF,TGCAGCGTTGATCTGGGAATCCAATATGAGCAGTTCTTC
NA,TRBV10-3,TRBJ1-5,NA,CAISESDGGQPQHF,TGTGCCATCAGTGAGTCGGACGGCGGTCAGCCCCAGCATTTT
NA,TRBV18,TRBJ1-1,few,CASSRGINTEAFF,TGTGCCAGCTCACGCGGGATAAACACTGAAGCTTTCTTT